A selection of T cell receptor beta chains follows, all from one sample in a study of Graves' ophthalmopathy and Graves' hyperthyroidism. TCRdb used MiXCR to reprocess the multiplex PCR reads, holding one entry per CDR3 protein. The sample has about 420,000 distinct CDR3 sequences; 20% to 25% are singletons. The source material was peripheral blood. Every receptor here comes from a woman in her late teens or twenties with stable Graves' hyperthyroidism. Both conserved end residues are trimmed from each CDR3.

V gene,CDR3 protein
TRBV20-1,SARELGAGYGYT
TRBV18,ASSPIGTGLSQPQH
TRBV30,AWSPIAGELF
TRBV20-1,SATRGLAGGSVETQY
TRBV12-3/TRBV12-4,ASSYSSAPETQY
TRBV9,ASGSPGTPYSPLH
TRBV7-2,ASSRGFRGVAKNIQY
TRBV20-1,SARDGVRSEVYEQY
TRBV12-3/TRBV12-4,ASSFATGYGYT
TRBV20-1,SAREGPGNSEAF
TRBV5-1,ASSLTSQWAHFGEQY
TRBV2,ASSEAMTRDHHYEQY
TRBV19,ASSTQDSQKETQY
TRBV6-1,ASAQGFPYEQY
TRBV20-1,SALPRGLAGNSYEQY
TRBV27,ASSWRAGISGRPNTEAF
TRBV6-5,ASSYPGQVNYGYT
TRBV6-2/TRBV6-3,ASTRGQGINYGYT
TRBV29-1,SVEGTLAVNTEAF
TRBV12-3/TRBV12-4,ATLRANHSGANVLT
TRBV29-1,SARTGVLDEQY
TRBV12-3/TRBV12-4,ASSDGDRGHSPLH
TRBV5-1,ASSLGQGNIQY
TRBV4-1,ASSQNTGDQPQH
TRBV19,ASSWRQGTAQETQY
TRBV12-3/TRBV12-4,ASSLTGRGFGGYT
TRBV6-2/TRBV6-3,ASTGEGPQETQY
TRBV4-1,ASSHSRRASGKNEQF
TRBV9,ASSVAYADTQY
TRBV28,ASPLRICSGNTIY
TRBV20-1,SARDRLAGRNEQY
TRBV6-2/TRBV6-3,ASRPDSNYGYT
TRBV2,ASRRAGTLHNSPLH
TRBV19,ASSPGTGNNQPQH
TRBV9,ASSVEGASAGVAQY
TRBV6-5,ASSRGSSGYEQY
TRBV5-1,ASSLTVTVNTGELF
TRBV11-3,ASSKPLDTRGVYEQY
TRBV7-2,ASSSPGALNQETQY
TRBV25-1,ASSEIGSGYT
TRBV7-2,ASSSRTSTDTQY
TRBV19,ASSTTEPQH